The 10 T cell receptor beta chains given below trace back to one sample, sequenced in a study of blood T cell repertoires in COVID-19 (dated by TCRdb to the early 2020s). Libraries were built with the immunoSEQ multiplex PCR assay. TCRdb took over this immuneACCESS table, retaining in-frame rearrangements with V and J assigned. Such tables are incomplete; in checked studies, under half of the missing clones stem from an unresolved V gene, and the remainder is unexplained. Here the sample has around 160,000 clones; roughly 90% occur a single time. 2% to 2.5% of the sample goes to the ten largest clones. Sample: peripheral blood. The receptors originated from a human donor in a cohort sampled during active COVID-19.

V and J are TRBV9 and TRBJ2-5; TRBD2 matches 7 bases. This CDR3 is built from 15 residues. Germline V gene lookup returns CDR1 SGDLS and CDR2 YYNGEE. J lost 0 bases, V lost 0 bases, and 2 bases had no gene match. The chain's CDR3 is CASSVGGGDQETQYF. The CDR3 nucleotides are TGTGCCAGCAGCGTAGGGGGAGGGGACCAAGAGACCCAGTACTTC.

The chain joins TRBV28 to TRBJ1-6; 8 nucleotides align to TRBD1. Trimming cost V 2 bases and J 12 bases; bases outside gene matches: 3. Germline V lookup: CDR1 MDHEN, CDR2 SYDVKM. This CDR3 contains 13 residues. For the CDR3, the DNA is TGTGCCAGCAGTTTAAGACAGGGGATACCCCTCCACTTT. Protein product: CASSLRQGIPLHF. The whole variable domain, remainder taken from reference TRBV28 and TRBJ1-6, is DVKVTQSSRYLVKRTGEKVFLECVQDMDHENMFWYRQDPGLGLRLIYFSYDVKMKEKGDIPEGYSVSREKKERFSLILESASTNQTSMYLCASSLRQGIPLHFGNGTRLTVT.

V and J are TRBV6-2 or TRBV6-3 and TRBJ2-4; 9 nucleotides line up with TRBD2. CDR1 and CDR2 from the germline V gene are MNHEY and SVGEGT. The CDR3 is 18 residues long. V dropped 3 bases and J dropped 0; count of bases not matched to a gene: 9. The CDR3: CASSYLAGSNLAKNIQYF. The CDR3 DNA sequence: TGTGCCAGCAGTTATCTAGCGGGATCGAACCTAGCCAAAAACATTCAGTACTTC.

The chain links TRBV6-6 to TRBJ2-7; D possibly corresponds to TRBD2 (7 bases). The CDR3 covers 15 residues. From germline, CDR1 is MNHNY and CDR2 SVGAGI (reference sequence). V lost 8 bases and J lost 0, with 17 bases in between. CDR3 amino acids: CASQETGGGSYEQYF. As DNA, the CDR3 is TGTGCCAGCCAAGAGACAGGCGGGGGCTCCTACGAGCAGTACTTC.

This chain uses TRBV6-2 or TRBV6-3 with TRBJ2-7; D gene ambiguous. The CDR3 sequence is 13 residues long. V dropped 2 bases and J dropped 4 bases, with 9 bases sitting between them. CDR1 is MNHEY and CDR2 is SVGEGT in the germline V gene. Written as DNA, the CDR3 is TGTGCCAGCAGTTACGCGCTTCCTTACGAGCAGTACTTC. It is translated as CASSYALPYEQYF.

Concerning this clone: Different DNA sequences within this sample yield the same CDR3. The chain employs TRBV10-1 and TRBJ2-7, with 8 positions matching TRBD1. V lost 2 bases to trimming and J lost 4 bases; unmatched junction nucleotides: 4. The CDR3 runs 14 residues. Germline V gene lookup returns CDR1 WNHNN and CDR2 SYGVQD (reference sequence). The CDR3 spells CASSEVRGPYEQYF. The CDR3 region has the DNA TGCGCCAGCAGTGAGGTCAGGGGGCCTTACGAGCAGTACTTC.

This chain connects TRBV21-1 to TRBJ2-1; no check of the table's D call, TRBD2, against the DNA was made. TRBV21-1 is shown as a pseudogene. The CDR3 extends over 15 amino acids. CDR3 residues: CASSLAGDNGNEQFF. CDR3 nucleotide sequence: TGTGCCAGCAGCTTAGCGGGAGACAACGGCAATGAGCAGTTCTTC.

This clone was recorded a few times. This chain uses TRBV20-1 with TRBJ2-2; 7 bases fit TRBD2. The CDR3 runs 14 residues. CDR1 and CDR2 from the germline V gene are DFQATT and SNEGSKA (reference sequence). The ends lost 3 bases at V and 7 bases at J; junction bases unmatched: 8. CDR3 nucleotide sequence: TGCAGTGCTAGTTCGGGGGGATTCGGCGGGGAGCTGTTTTTT. Translating it yields CSASSGGFGGELFF.

This clone occurred once. This rearrangement joins TRBV29-1 to TRBJ2-3; D is uncertain. Germline CDR1 is SQVTM and CDR2 is ANQGSEA. CDR3 size: 13 residues. V was cut by 6 bases and J by 1 base, with 11 bases left in between. DNA for the CDR3: TGCAGCGTCGAGATGTTGGGCACAGATACGCAGTATTTT. It codes for CSVEMLGTDTQYF.

This clone has more than one count but fewer than ten. The genes are TRBV30 and TRBJ1-6; no firm D call. The CDR3 has 15 residues. Trimming removed 0 bases at V and 10 bases at J, with 16 bases between. Germline-derived CDR1 and CDR2 are GTSNPN and SVGIG (reference sequence). CDR3 coding DNA: TGTGCCTGGAGTGTACTGAGGCTAACGGGGTCACCCCTCCACTTT. It yields the protein CAWSVLRLTGSPLHF.